One and the same sample provided the 3 T cell receptor beta chains below, sequenced in a study of T cell clones after liver transplantation. Assay used: immunoSEQ multiplex PCR; TCRdb lists only in-frame clones, some missing. The sample has 45,000 to 55,000 clones; 65% to 85% are singletons. Sequencing was performed on CD4+ T cells from blood, taken before liver transplant. These receptors were taken from a human donor who received a liver transplant.

In its sample, this clone was seen once. CDR3 loop: CASSEADNYGYTF. The CDR3 region has the DNA TGTGCCAGCAGTGAAGCGGACAACTATGGCTACACCTTC. This chain links TRBV6-1 with TRBJ1-2; D is uncertain. The CDR3 runs to 13 residues. Germline CDR1 reads MNHNS; CDR2 reads SASEGT. V gave up 0 bases and J gave up 2 bases, with 4 bases separating them.

The chain has TRBV2 and TRBJ1-2; maybe TRBD1 (5 bases). Per germline, CDR1 SNHLY and CDR2 FYNNEI. V was cut by 6 bases and J by 1 base, with 15 bases left in between. The length of the CDR3 is 15 residues. The CDR3 region has the DNA TGTGCCAGCAGAGATACAGGAATCGATAACTATGGCTACACCTTC. Protein product: CASRDTGIDNYGYTF.

The chain has TRBV14 and TRBJ2-5; D might be TRBD2 (6 bases). The CDR3 contains 14 residues. Germline V CDR1 and CDR2: SGHDN, FVKESK. The V gene lost 4 bases and the J gene lost 1 base, with 10 bases spanning the gap. The CDR3 DNA follows: TGTGCCAGCAGCCGTCTGGAGGGCCAAGAGACCCAGTACTTC. Its protein product is CASSRLEGQETQYF.